The next 11 T cell receptor beta chains were all read from a single sample in a study of blood T cell repertoires in COVID-19. The repertoire was sequenced with immunoSEQ multiplex PCR; TCRdb's copy has only in-frame clones and lacks some. The sample has approximately 200,000 clones, 70% to 90% seen once. Sequenced: peripheral blood. These receptors were taken from a person aged 70 to 79 with COVID-19, enrolled during active disease.

This chain joins TRBV6-4 and TRBJ1-4; 8 nucleotides align to TRBD1. The CDR3 is made up of 13 amino acids. CDR1 MRHNA and CDR2 SNTAGT come from the germline V gene. V lost 6 bases, J lost 8 bases, and 5 bases stayed unmatched. CDR3 region: CASSQNRGEKLFF. CDR3 nucleotide sequence: TGTGCCAGCAGCCAGAACAGGGGGGAAAAACTGTTTTTT.

This clone was counted only a few times. This chain joins TRBV9 and TRBJ2-3, with 11 bases fitting TRBD2. With V trimmed by 7 bases and J by 0 bases, 13 bases remained unmatched. The germline CDR1 and CDR2 sequences are SGDLS and YYNGEE. This CDR3 contains 18 residues. This CDR3 reads CASSVGLAAFTSTDTQYF. DNA for the CDR3: TGTGCCAGCTCCGTGGGACTAGCGGCATTTACTAGCACAGATACGCAGTATTTT.

The chain carries TRBV27 and TRBJ2-7; D may be TRBD2 (6 bases). From germline, CDR1 is MNHEY and CDR2 SMNVEV (reference sequence). The V end was cut by 3 bases, the J end by 4 bases, with 16 bases between. The CDR3 runs to 15 residues. The DNA of the CDR3 is TGTGCCAGCAGTTTGACGGGGGTCCTCCCTTACGAGCAGTACTTC. It translates to CASSLTGVLPYEQYF.

The DNA for the CDR3 is TGTGCCAGCAGTTTAACCCCGGGACAGGGACGGGGTTATAGCAATCAGCCCCAGCATTTT. It is translated as CASSLTPGQGRGYSNQPQHF. The V gene is TRBV27, the J gene TRBJ1-5; 9 nucleotides agree with TRBD1. After removal of 2 bases from V and 0 bases from J, the junction contained 14 bases not matched to a gene. CDR3 length: 20 residues. From germline, CDR1 is MNHEY and CDR2 SMNVEV (reference sequence).

The genes are TRBV13 and TRBJ2-7; a weak D match, TRBD2 (5 bases). Deletions cut 5 bases from V and 3 bases from J, with 20 bases between. The length of the CDR3 is 16 residues. Germline-derived CDR1 and CDR2 are PRHDT and FYEKMQ (reference sequence). This CDR3 reads CASSRNPSGSGYEQYF. CDR3 DNA: TGTGCCAGCAGCCGAAACCCCTCCGGCAGCGGCTACGAGCAGTACTTC.

V and J are TRBV6-4 and TRBJ2-1; 8 bases are shared with TRBD1. V shed 1 base, J shed 4 bases, and the junction held 9 bases outside the gene matches. CDR3 size: 17 residues. Germline lookup yields CDR1 MRHNA and CDR2 SNTAGT. This CDR3 reads CASSDLVQRQGYNEQFF. DNA for the CDR3: TGTGCCAGCAGTGACTTGGTTCAGAGACAGGGGTACAATGAGCAGTTCTTC.

V gene TRBV5-4 combines with J gene TRBJ1-5; D is unclear. Looked up from germline, CDR1 is SGHNT and CDR2 is YYREEE (reference sequence). The V and J ends lost 3 bases and 5 bases respectively, with 6 bases between them. CDR3 size: 12 residues. The CDR3 DNA is TGTGCCAGCAGCTACGAGCATCAGCCCCAGCATTTT. Amino acids: CASSYEHQPQHF.

The chain is built from TRBV5-8 and TRBJ1-1; 10 bases match TRBD1. From germline, CDR1 is SGHTS and CDR2 YDEGEE. This CDR3 contains 13 residues. The J segment lost 7 bases and the V segment lost 4 bases, leaving 4 bases of the junction unmatched. CDR3 nucleotides: TGTGCCAGCAGCAAGGGACAGGGGTTTGAAGCTTTCTTT. Protein sequence: CASSKGQGFEAFF. Variable domain in full (rest from reference TRBV5-8 and TRBJ1-1): EAGVTQSPTHLIKTRGQQATLRCSPISGHTSVYWYQQALGLGLQFLLWYDEGEERNRGNFPPRFSGRQFPNYSSELNVNALELEDSALYLCASSKGQGFEAFFGQGTRLTVV.

The count of this clone is one. The V call is TRBV6-2 or TRBV6-3, the J call TRBJ2-2, with D possibly matching TRBD1 (6 bases). The CDR3 is 16 residues long. Germline values: CDR1 MNHEY, CDR2 SVGEGT. Trimming left V 0 bases short and J 2 bases short, with 10 bases between. The CDR3 here is CASSYSGTSNTGELFF. The CDR3 bases are TGTGCCAGCAGTTACTCCGGGACAAGTAACACCGGGGAGCTGTTTTTT.

V usage is TRBV28 and J usage is TRBJ1-2; 8 bases agree with TRBD1. The germline V gene has CDR1 MDHEN and CDR2 SYDVKM. V gave up 5 bases and J gave up 4 bases; unmatched junction bases: 9. The CDR3 is 15 amino acids. The CDR3 reads CASSRPGGAGYGYTF. The CDR3, as DNA: TGTGCCAGCAGTAGACCAGGGGGCGCGGGCTATGGCTACACCTTC.

This clone was recorded only once. The V call is TRBV5-1, the J call TRBJ1-2; 7 nucleotides match TRBD1. Germline CDR1 and CDR2: SGHRS and YFSETQ. The CDR3 covers 15 residues. The V and J ends lost 4 bases and 5 bases, in that order; junction bases with no gene match: 11. The CDR3 is CASSREGASGYGYTF. Written as DNA, the CDR3 is TGCGCCAGCAGCCGCGAGGGGGCATCCGGGTATGGCTACACCTTC.